The 12 T cell receptor beta chains reported below all come from one sample, sequenced in a study of cytomegalovirus exposure and HLA in healthy donors. The PCR employed 60 Vbeta primers together with 13 Jbeta primers. Sequenced by immunoSEQ multiplex PCR; TCRdb stores in-frame clones only, minus some. Here the sample spans over 150,000 clones, 87% being singletons. Sequencing was done on a sample of PBMCs. These receptors all stem from a girl less than two years old in good health and CMV-seronegative.

This chain links TRBV6-5 with TRBJ1-6; D is undetermined. Germline values: CDR1 MNHEY, CDR2 SVGAGI. Trimming cost V 0 bases and J 9 bases, with 3 bases left between them. This CDR3 is built from 12 residues. For the CDR3, the DNA is TGTGCCAGCAGTTACTCTCGTTCACCCCTCCACTTT. Translating it yields CASSYSRSPLHF.

The gene calls are TRBV29-1 and TRBJ1-1; 9 bases agree with TRBD1. CDR1 is SQVTM and CDR2 is ANQGSEA in the germline V gene. V lost 4 bases, J lost 6 bases, and 15 bases stayed unmatched. This CDR3 is built from 16 residues. The CDR3, as DNA: TGCAGCGTTGGCTTGCGGGGACAGGGCGTGCACGCTGAAGCTTTCTTT. Protein product: CSVGLRGQGVHAEAFF.

The rearrangement uses TRBV4-2 and TRBJ2-2; 7 bases match TRBD2. Trimming took 0 bases from V and 3 from J; bases not matched to a gene: 1. Germline lookup yields CDR1 LGHNA and CDR2 YNFKEQ. This CDR3 spans 15 amino acids. This CDR3 is CASSQEGGDTGELFF. DNA for the CDR3: TGTGCCAGCAGCCAAGAGGGGGGGGACACCGGGGAGCTGTTTTTT.

The chain employs TRBV4-1 and TRBJ1-5, with a weak D call TRBD1 (6 bases). Trimming removed 4 bases at V and 5 bases at J, with 15 bases between. CDR3 length equals 15 residues. The germline gives CDR1 MGHRA, CDR2 YSYEKL. CDR3 protein: CASSRVATGDQPQHF. The CDR3 bases are TGCGCCAGCAGCCGAGTAGCGACAGGCGATCAGCCCCAGCATTTT.

This chain connects TRBV6-1 to TRBJ1-5, with TRBD1 matching over 8 bases. CDR3 size: 13 residues. V lost 6 bases to trimming and J lost 7 bases; unmatched junction nucleotides: 5. Germline V CDR1 and CDR2: MNHNS, SASEGT. The DNA of the CDR3 is TGTGCCAGCAGCGACAGGGGAGGCCAGCCCCAGCATTTT. This sequence encodes CASSDRGGQPQHF.

The rearrangement joins TRBV19 to TRBJ2-3; TRBD1 is a possible D gene (5 bases). CDR3 size: 14 residues. V was shortened by 3 bases and J by 2 bases, with 9 bases between the two germline ends. Germline lookup yields CDR1 LNHDA and CDR2 SQIVND (reference sequence). The CDR3 region has the DNA TGTGCCAGTAGTATGACAGCATCCACAGATACGCAGTATTTT. This gives the protein CASSMTASTDTQYF.

The chain has TRBV11-1 and TRBJ2-1, with 10 bases that match TRBD2. V trimming: 5 bases; J trimming: 3 bases; junction bases outside the gene matches: 7. The length of the CDR3 is 16 residues. Germline V gene lookup returns CDR1 SGHAT and CDR2 FQDESV (reference sequence). The CDR3 here is CASSRWTSGNYNEQFF. CDR3 in DNA: TGTGCCAGCAGCCGGTGGACTAGCGGAAACTACAATGAGCAGTTCTTC.

This clone was recorded once. This chain joins TRBV7-9 and TRBJ2-3; 7 positions agree with TRBD1. In germline, CDR1 is SEHNR, CDR2 FQNEAQ (reference sequence). Trimming at V came to 0 bases and at J to 2 bases, leaving 8 bases not matched to a gene. This CDR3 is built from 17 residues. The CDR3 nucleotides read TGTGCCAGCAGCTTAGCAAGAGGGACAGACCCCACAGATACGCAGTATTTT. It translates to CASSLARGTDPTDTQYF.

This chain links TRBV9 with TRBJ2-1, with a weak D call TRBD2 (5 bases). The CDR3 contains 15 residues. CDR1 and CDR2 (germline): SGDLS, YYNGEE. V was shortened by 0 bases and J by 4 bases, with 11 bases between the two germline ends. As DNA, the CDR3 is TGTGCCAGCAGCGTAGCGTCTAGCCCTTACAATGAGCAGTTCTTC. Translating it yields CASSVASSPYNEQFF.

The genes are TRBV14 and TRBJ2-3; 8 positions agree with TRBD1. Germline V lookup: CDR1 SGHDN, CDR2 FVKESK. Germline trimming cut 3 bases from V and 7 bases from J; bases unmatched to any gene: 12. This CDR3 has 16 amino acids. The CDR3 protein is CASSHRGTGPGYTQYF. In DNA, the CDR3 is TGTGCCAGCAGCCACAGGGGGACAGGTCCCGGGTATACGCAGTATTTT.

The chain uses TRBV29-1 and TRBJ1-5; D gene unclear. This CDR3 contains 14 residues. The germline gives CDR1 SQVTM, CDR2 ANQGSEA. Trimming removed 3 bases at V and 10 bases at J, with 19 bases between. The CDR3 coding sequence is TGCAGCGTTGATGAGTCCGGGGTAGGGTCACCCCAGCATTTT. As protein: CSVDESGVGSPQHF. The entire variable domain, with the rest obtained from reference TRBV29-1 and TRBJ1-5, is as follows: SAVISQKPSRDICQRGTSLTIQCQVDSQVTMMFWYRQQPGQSLTLIATANQGSEATYESGFVIDKFPISRPNLTFSTLTVSNMSPEDSSIYLCSVDESGVGSPQHFGDGTRLSIL.

This sequence joins TRBV7-9 and TRBJ1-2; perhaps TRBD1 as D (5 bases). The V gene's germline CDR1 is SEHNR and CDR2 FQNEAQ (reference sequence). V was cut by 1 base and J by 3 bases, with 9 bases left in between. The CDR3 sequence is 14 residues long. CDR3 sequence reads: CASSLGGPYYGYTF. The DNA of the CDR3 is TGTGCCAGCAGCTTAGGGGGCCCCTACTATGGCTACACCTTC.